The rows below give T cell receptor beta chains drawn from one sample of a study of blood T cell repertoires in COVID-19. Sequencing was performed with immunoSEQ multiplex PCR; in TCRdb, only in-frame clones are kept and a portion is missing. There are fewer than 250,000 clones in the sample; 70% to 90% occur only once, and about 2.5% lies in the top ten. Sequencing was done on a sample of peripheral blood. Receptor source: a man aged 25-45 years with COVID-19, enrolled during active disease. Both conserved end residues are part of each CDR3. A D gene is named only where the DNA matches it firmly. Where a row states a size, it is once, few, many or the class of an expanded clone; other rows omit it.

d_call j_call v_call clone_size cdr3_nt cdr3_aa
. TRBJ2-5 TRBV5-4 . TGTGCCAGCAGCGCCGGAGCACAAGAGACCCAGTACTTC CASSAGAQETQYF
. TRBJ1-2 TRBV28 . TGTGCCAGCAGTTTGGGGCCCGGGTGGTATGGCTACACCTTC CASSLGPGWYGYTF
TRBD1 TRBJ1-2 TRBV27 . TGTGCCAGCAGTCCTGGGACAGGGGCAGGTTATGGCTACACCTTC CASSPGTGAGYGYTF
TRBD1 TRBJ1-3 TRBV7-7 . TGTGCCAGCAGCGCGGGACAGGGCCCTGGAAACACCATATATTTT CASSAGQGPGNTIYF
TRBD1 TRBJ1-2 TRBV10-3 . TGTGCCATCACCTTCGACAGGGGGCTCGGGGGCTACACCTTC CAITFDRGLGGYTF
TRBD1 TRBJ2-1 TRBV9 . TGTGCCAGCAGCGGAGCCATAGGACAGGGGGCACCCTTAAGCTCCTACAATGAGCAGTTCTTC CASSGAIGQGAPLSSYNEQFF
. TRBJ2-1 TRBV7-8 . TGTGCCAGCAGCTTAGTTCTCCAGGTGCTCAATGAGCAGTTCTTC CASSLVLQVLNEQFF
. TRBJ1-5 TRBV21-1 few TGTGCCAGCAGCAAAGCCCAGGGTTTCCCCCTTTATAGCAATCAGCCCCAGCATTTT CASSKAQGFPLYSNQPQHF
. TRBJ2-2 TRBV6-2/TRBV6-3 . TGTGCCAGCAGTTTTCGACAGACCACCGGGGAGCTGTTTTTT CASSFRQTTGELFF
. TRBJ1-2 TRBV4-3 . TGCGCCAGCAGCCAAGTGATAGCTATTCGCTATGGCTACACCTTC CASSQVIAIRYGYTF
TRBD1 TRBJ1-6 TRBV3-1/TRBV3-2 . TGTGCCAGCAGCCAAGGAGGGACAGGCCCAAATTCACCCCTCCACTTT CASSQGGTGPNSPLHF
TRBD2 TRBJ2-5 TRBV5-1 . TGCGCCAGCAGCCCTAATTCTGGGGAGGGAGAGACCCAGTACTTC CASSPNSGEGETQYF
TRBD1 TRBJ2-3 TRBV7-9 . TGTGCCAGCAGTCACCTCACAGGGGTTGGCCCAGATACGCAGTATTTT CASSHLTGVGPDTQYF
. TRBJ1-1 TRBV12-3/TRBV12-4 . TGTGCCAGCAGCCCTAACACTGAAGCTTTCTTT CASSPNTEAFF
. TRBJ2-2 TRBV21-1 . TGTGCCAGCAGCGGACAGGGGATCGGGACCGGGGAGCTGTTTTTT CASSGQGIGTGELFF
TRBD2 TRBJ2-1 TRBV9 . TGTGCCAGCAGCGCCCGACTAGCGGGAGAGCAGTTCTTC CASSARLAGEQFF